This TCR beta chain was identified in a study of PD-1 blockade in classical Hodgkin lymphoma. Study results and limitations: CD4+ TCR diversity rose significantly by C4D1, and CD8+ TCR diversity did not. Some patients started nivolumab under 1 year after ASCT, and they were excluded. Baseline TCR diversity was reportedly lower in newly diagnosed patients than healthy donors.

Brentuximab vedotin exposure varied among the patients, all of whom had relapsed after autologous stem cell transplantation. The CDR3 has 16 amino acids. CDR1 SGHTA and CDR2 FQGNSA come from the germline V gene. Trimming at V came to 6 bases and at J to 4 bases, leaving 7 bases not matched to a gene. Only in-frame clones appear in the TCRdb table, and some are missing; sequencing was by immunoSEQ multiplex PCR. The data show tens of thousands of clones, about two thirds seen once. This clone showed up just once. Its antigen is unidentified. The specimen comprised peripheral blood mononuclear cells (PBMCs), sampled at baseline. The chain couples TRBV7-2 to TRBJ2-6, with TRBD1 matching 9 bases. The sequence came from a human donor with classical Hodgkin lymphoma. The CDR3 DNA reads TGTGCCAGCAGGGCGGGACAGGGTTTCGGGGCCAACGTCCTGACTTTC. It yields the protein CASRAGQGFGANVLTF. Combining the CDR3 with reference TRBV7-2 and TRBJ2-6 gives the whole variable domain GAGVSQSPSNKVTEKGKDVELRCDPISGHTALYWYRQSLGQGLEFLIYFQGNSAPDKSGLPSDRFSAERTGGSVSTLTIQRTQQEDSAVYLCASRAGQGFGANVLTFGAGSRLTVL.